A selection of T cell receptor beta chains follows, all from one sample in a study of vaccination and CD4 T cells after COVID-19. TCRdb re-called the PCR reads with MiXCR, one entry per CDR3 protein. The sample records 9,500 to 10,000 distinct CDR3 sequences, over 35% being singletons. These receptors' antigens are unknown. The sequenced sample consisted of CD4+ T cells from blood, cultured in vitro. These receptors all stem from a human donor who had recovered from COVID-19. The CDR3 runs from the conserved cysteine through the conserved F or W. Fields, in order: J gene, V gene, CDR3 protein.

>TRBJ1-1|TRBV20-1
CSVLQGRTEAFF
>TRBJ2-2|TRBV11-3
CASSLDFSVSLKGLITGELFF
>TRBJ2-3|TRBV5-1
CASSLDGTSTDTQYF
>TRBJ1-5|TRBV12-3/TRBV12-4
CASSDARGGLRPQHF
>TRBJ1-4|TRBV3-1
CASSPWAATNEKLFF
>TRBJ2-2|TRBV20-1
CSAIRLAGLVGAGELFF
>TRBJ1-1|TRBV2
CASLLRGQGKAFF
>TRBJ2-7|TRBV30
CAWSAGGFSYEQYF
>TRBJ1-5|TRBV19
CASSIGDSLTLRINQPQHF
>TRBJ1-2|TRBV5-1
CASSLTGAGSIGYTF
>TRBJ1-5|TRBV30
CAWTSEGVGWPQHF
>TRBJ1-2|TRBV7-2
CASSPPGGYGYTF
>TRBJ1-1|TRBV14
CASSQARIEAFF
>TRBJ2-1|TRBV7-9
CASSLQGVYNEQFF
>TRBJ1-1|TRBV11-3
CASSLVAPGREAFF
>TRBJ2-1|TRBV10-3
CATASGGGRSSYNEQFF
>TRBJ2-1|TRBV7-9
CASSLRLGGGGLDEQFF
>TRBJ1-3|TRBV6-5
CASSFGNTIYF
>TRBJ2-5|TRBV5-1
CASSSGGPEETQYF
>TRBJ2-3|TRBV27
CASSRDPGRRNTDTQYF
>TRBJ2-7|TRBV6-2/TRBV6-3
CASSDRQGSLANEQYF
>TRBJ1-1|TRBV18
CASSRRPGQTNTEAFF
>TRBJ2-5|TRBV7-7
CASRSSGGASETQYF
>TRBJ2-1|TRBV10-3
CASSGGDSYNEQFF
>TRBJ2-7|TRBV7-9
CASSLMDRTYEQYF
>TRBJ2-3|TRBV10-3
CAISKGTSGGATDTQYF
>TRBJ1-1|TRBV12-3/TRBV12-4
CASSLDRALYTEAFF
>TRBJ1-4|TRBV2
CASRTGTGREKLFF
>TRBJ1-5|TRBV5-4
CASSLEQGQPQHF
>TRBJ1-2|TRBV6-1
CASSRNYGYTF
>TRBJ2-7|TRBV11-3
CASSRGAGEDHYEQYF
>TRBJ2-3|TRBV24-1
CTTSDTTGTGGGRPDTQYF
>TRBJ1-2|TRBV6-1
CASSPPAEKGYTF
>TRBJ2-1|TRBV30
CAWSTRRSEPRNEQFF
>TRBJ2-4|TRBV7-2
CASSQKGGGVAKNIQYF
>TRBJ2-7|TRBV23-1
CASSQSGQGPWSYEQYF
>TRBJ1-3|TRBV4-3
CASSLGEPGNTIYF
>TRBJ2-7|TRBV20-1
CSARRVGGGAYEQYF
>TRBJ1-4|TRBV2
CASKGDRAEKLFF
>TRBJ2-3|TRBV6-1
CASSVFVPSTDTQYF
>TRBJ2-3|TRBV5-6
CASSLGGDRRTDTQYF
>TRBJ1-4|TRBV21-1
CASSKLSRDEKLFF
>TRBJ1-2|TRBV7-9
CASSLEISASGYTF
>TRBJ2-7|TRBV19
CASSSWTGPSSYEQYF
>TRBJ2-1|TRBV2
CASSGGISYNKQFF
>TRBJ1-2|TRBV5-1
CASSLGQGRYGYTF
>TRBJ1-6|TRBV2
CASSNTDRGGSPLHF
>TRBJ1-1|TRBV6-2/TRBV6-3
CASTPDRVYTEAFF
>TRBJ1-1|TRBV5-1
CASTRDSMNTEAFF
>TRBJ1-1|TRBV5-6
CASSPGQGNTEAFF